Each of the 10 T cell receptor beta chains below was sequenced from the same sample in a study of cytomegalovirus exposure and HLA in healthy donors. The PCR made use of 60 Vbeta and 13 Jbeta primers. Produced via immunoSEQ multiplex PCR; TCRdb's table is partial and in-frame only. The data contain around 36,000 clones, 75% to 85% of them singletons. What was sequenced was PBMCs. The receptors were sampled from a woman aged 40 to 50 in good health and CMV-seronegative.

The V call is TRBV9, the J call TRBJ1-1; D perhaps matches TRBD1 (6 bases). The CDR3 sequence is 14 residues long. Germline V gene lookup returns CDR1 SGDLS and CDR2 YYNGEE. Trimming left V 3 bases short and J 1 base short, with 10 bases between. The CDR3 bases are TGTGCCAGCAGCGAATGGACAGCGAACACTGAAGCTTTCTTT. This encodes CASSEWTANTEAFF.

The chain carries TRBV4-2 and TRBJ1-5; D is undetermined. V shed 0 bases and J shed 1 base, with 10 bases lying between them. Germline values: CDR1 LGHNA, CDR2 YNFKEQ. The CDR3 totals 16 residues. CDR3 DNA sequence: TGTGCCAGCAGCCAAGATTTATACGGGAGCAATCAGCCCCAGCATTTT. Protein product: CASSQDLYGSNQPQHF.

The rearrangement joins TRBV18 to TRBJ2-2, with D perhaps matching TRBD1 (5 bases). Germline loops: CDR1 KGHSH, CDR2 LQKENI. The V and J ends lost 6 bases and 4 bases respectively, with 12 bases between them. The CDR3 covers 14 residues. CDR3 loop: CASSATVTTGELFF. In DNA form, the CDR3 reads TGTGCCAGCTCCGCGACAGTCACCACCGGGGAGCTGTTTTTT.

This clone was picked up a small number of times. The chain couples TRBV4-3 to TRBJ2-3; TRBD1 agrees at 8 bases. The CDR3 has 17 amino acids. Per the germline V gene, CDR1 is LGHNA and CDR2 is YSLEER. V gave up 0 bases and J gave up 0 bases; unmatched junction bases: 5. The CDR3 DNA follows: TGCGCCAGCAGCCAAGAACTCGGGACAGGTAGCACAGATACGCAGTATTTT. The encoded protein is CASSQELGTGSTDTQYF.

This chain connects TRBV2 to TRBJ2-1, with 7 bases that match TRBD2. This CDR3 has 15 residues. CDR1 SNHLY and CDR2 FYNNEI come from the germline V gene. Trimming cost V 2 bases and J 13 bases; bases outside gene matches: 14. DNA of the CDR3: TGTGCCAGCAGTGAAAGGTGGGGGGGACTACCCCAACAGTTCTTC. It is translated as CASSERWGGLPQQFF.

A few counts support this clone. The rearrangement uses TRBV19 and TRBJ1-5; D is uncertain. This CDR3 has 13 amino acids. The germline V gene encodes CDR1 LNHDA and CDR2 SQIVND (reference sequence). V gave up 7 bases and J gave up 5 bases, with 12 bases separating them. CDR3 sequence (DNA): TGTGCCAGTACCATCGACAAATATCAGCCCCAGCATTTT. This sequence encodes CASTIDKYQPQHF.

The chain has TRBV6-1 and TRBJ2-5; TRBD2 agrees at 8 bases. Trimming cost V 5 bases and J 4 bases; bases outside gene matches: 9. The germline V gene has CDR1 MNHNS and CDR2 SASEGT. This CDR3 has 15 amino acids. The CDR3 DNA sequence: TGTGCCAGCAGTAAACGGGGGGGCCATCGAGAGACCCAGTACTTC. This encodes CASSKRGGHRETQYF.

The CDR3 DNA follows: TGTGCCAGCAGCTTGGGGAGGAGCTACAATGAGCAGTTCTTC. This gives the protein CASSLGRSYNEQFF. V is TRBV5-6 and J is TRBJ2-1; D might be TRBD2 (5 bases). Germline V lookup: CDR1 SGHDT, CDR2 YYEEEE. The ends were cut back, 0 bases at V and 3 bases at J, with 7 bases in the middle. The CDR3 contains 14 residues.

The rearrangement uses TRBV6-6 and TRBJ1-6; tentatively, D is TRBD1 (6 bases). Trimming left V 4 bases short and J 5 bases short, with 9 bases between. The CDR3 is made up of 14 amino acids. CDR1 is MNHNY and CDR2 is SVGAGI in the germline V gene (reference sequence). CDR3 in amino acids: CASSLDRNNSPLHF. CDR3 coding DNA: TGTGCCAGCAGTTTGGACAGAAATAATTCACCCCTCCACTTT.

In this sample, this clone turned up a few times. The chain has TRBV4-3 and TRBJ2-1; TRBD1 aligns across 8 bases. The V gene end was trimmed by 3 bases and the J gene end by 3 bases; junction bases not matched to a gene: 4. This CDR3 comprises 15 residues. The germline CDR1 and CDR2 sequences are LGHNA and YSLEER. CDR3 residues: CASSHKTGDYNEQFF. CDR3 sequence (DNA): TGCGCCAGCAGCCATAAGACAGGGGACTACAATGAGCAGTTCTTC.